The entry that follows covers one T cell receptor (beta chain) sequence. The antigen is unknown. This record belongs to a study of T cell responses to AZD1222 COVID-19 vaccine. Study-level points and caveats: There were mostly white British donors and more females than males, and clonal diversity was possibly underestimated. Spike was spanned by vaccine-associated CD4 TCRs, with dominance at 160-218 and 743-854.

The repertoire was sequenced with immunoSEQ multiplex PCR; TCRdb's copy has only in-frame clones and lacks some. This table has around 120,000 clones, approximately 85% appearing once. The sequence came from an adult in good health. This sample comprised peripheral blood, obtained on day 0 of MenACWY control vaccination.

CDR3 loop: CASSPGQGGGYEQYF. The CDR3 DNA is TGTGCCAGCAGCCCGGGACAGGGGGGTGGGTACGAGCAGTACTTC. This chain uses TRBV9 with TRBJ2-7, with 11 bases identical to TRBD1. V gave up 4 bases and J gave up 4 bases; unmatched junction bases: 7. The CDR3 extends over 15 amino acids. Germline V gene data show CDR1 as SGDLS and CDR2 as YYNGEE.